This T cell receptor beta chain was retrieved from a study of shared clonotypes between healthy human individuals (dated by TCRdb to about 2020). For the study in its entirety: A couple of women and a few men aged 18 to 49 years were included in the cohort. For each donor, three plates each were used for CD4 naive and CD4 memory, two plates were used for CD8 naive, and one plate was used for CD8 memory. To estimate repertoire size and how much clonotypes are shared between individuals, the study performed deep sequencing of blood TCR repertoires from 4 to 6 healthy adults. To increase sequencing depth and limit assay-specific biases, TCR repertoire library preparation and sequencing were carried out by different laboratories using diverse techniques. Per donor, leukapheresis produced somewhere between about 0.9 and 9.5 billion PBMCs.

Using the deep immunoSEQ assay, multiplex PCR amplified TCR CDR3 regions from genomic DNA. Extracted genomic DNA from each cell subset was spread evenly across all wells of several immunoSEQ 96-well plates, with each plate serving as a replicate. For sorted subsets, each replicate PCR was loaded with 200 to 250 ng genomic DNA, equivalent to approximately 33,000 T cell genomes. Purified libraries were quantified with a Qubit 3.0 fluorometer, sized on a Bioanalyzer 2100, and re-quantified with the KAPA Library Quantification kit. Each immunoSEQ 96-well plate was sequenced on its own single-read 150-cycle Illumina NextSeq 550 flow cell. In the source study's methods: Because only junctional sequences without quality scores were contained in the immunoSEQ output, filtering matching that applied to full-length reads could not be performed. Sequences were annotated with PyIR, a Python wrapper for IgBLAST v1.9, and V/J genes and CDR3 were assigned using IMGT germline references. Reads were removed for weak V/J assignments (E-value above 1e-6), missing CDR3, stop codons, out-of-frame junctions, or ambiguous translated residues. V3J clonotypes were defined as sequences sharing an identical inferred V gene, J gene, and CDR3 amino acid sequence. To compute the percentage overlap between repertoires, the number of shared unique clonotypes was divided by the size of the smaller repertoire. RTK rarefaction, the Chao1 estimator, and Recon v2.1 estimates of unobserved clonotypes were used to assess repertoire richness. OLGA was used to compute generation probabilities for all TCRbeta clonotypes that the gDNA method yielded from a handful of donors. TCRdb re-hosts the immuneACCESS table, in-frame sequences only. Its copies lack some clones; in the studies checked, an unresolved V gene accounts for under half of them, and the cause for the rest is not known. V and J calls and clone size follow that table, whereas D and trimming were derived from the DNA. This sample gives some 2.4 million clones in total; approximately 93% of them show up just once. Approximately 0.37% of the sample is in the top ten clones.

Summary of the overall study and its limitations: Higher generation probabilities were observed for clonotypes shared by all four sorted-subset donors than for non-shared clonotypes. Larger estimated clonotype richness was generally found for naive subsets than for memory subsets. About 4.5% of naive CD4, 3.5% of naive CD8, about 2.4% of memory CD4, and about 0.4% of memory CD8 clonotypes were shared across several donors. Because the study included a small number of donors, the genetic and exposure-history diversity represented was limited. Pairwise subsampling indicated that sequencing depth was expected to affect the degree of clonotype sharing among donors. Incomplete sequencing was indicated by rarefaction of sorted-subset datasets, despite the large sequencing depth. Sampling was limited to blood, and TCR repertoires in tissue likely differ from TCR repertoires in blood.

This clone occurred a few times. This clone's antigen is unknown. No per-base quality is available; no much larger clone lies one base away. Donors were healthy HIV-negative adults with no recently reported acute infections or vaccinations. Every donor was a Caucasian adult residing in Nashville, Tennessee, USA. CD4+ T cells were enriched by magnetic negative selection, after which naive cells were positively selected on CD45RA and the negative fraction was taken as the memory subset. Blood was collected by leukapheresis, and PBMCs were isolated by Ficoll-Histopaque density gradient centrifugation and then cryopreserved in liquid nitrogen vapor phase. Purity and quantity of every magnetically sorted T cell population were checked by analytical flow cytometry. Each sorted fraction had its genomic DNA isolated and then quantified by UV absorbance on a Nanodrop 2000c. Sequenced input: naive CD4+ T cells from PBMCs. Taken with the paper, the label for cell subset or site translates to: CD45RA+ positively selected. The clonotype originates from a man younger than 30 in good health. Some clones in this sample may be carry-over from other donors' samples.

The CDR3 protein: CASSQEDRTNQPQHF. The sequenced DNA: TGCGCCAGCAGCCAGGAAGACAGGACCAATCAGCCCCAGCATTTT. Recombination connected TRBV4-1 to TRBJ1-5, with TRBD1 as a weak D call on 6 bases. V is shortened by 3 bases, J by 3 bases, and the region joining them spans 12 bases. The CDR3 runs 15 amino acids, cysteine and phenylalanine included. Of the read, only the CDR3 DNA is kept; its 45 bases are in frame from base 1. CDR1 and CDR2 are drawn from the germline V gene: MGHRA, YSYEKL.